This T cell receptor (beta chain) originates from a study of blood T cell repertoires in COVID-19. Study-level background: The origin of the acute and convalescent COVID-19 samples was the United States, Italy and Spain.

Using immunoSEQ multiplex PCR, the repertoire was profiled, and TCRdb retains in-frame clones only, with some absent. The sample contains 70,000 to 95,000 clones, roughly 76% of which appear only once. Germline lookup yields CDR1 SGHAT and CDR2 FQNNGV. V shed 0 bases and J 1 base; nucleotides not matched to a gene: 2. The CDR3 is 15 residues long. This rearrangement joins TRBV11-2 to TRBJ1-2, with 7 bases identical to TRBD1. This TCR was recovered from a woman between 65 and 79 years old with acute or convalescent COVID-19. The sequenced sample consisted of peripheral blood. The CDR3 spells CASSLETGDNYGYTF. CDR3 sequence (DNA): TGTGCCAGCAGCTTAGAAACAGGGGATAACTATGGCTACACCTTC. The full variable domain, its missing parts supplied by reference TRBV11-2 and TRBJ1-2, is EAGVAQSPRYKIIEKRQSVAFWCNPISGHATLYWYQQILGQGPKLLIQFQNNGVVDDSQLPKDRFSAERLKGVDSTLKIQPAKLEDSAVYLCASSLETGDNYGYTFGSGTRLTVV.